The present entry profiles one T cell receptor (beta chain) with its context. The source of the sample is a study of blood T cell repertoires in COVID-19. For the study at large: Spain, Italy and the United States supplied samples that represented acute and convalescent COVID-19. Sample material is recorded as cDNA or gDNA derived from T cells, B-cell-depleted T cells, or PBMCs.

This CDR3 comprises 15 residues. Germline assignment: CDR1 SNHLY and CDR2 FYNNEI. Germline trimming cut 6 bases from V and 2 bases from J; bases unmatched to any gene: 3. As handled by the study authors: Scientists estimated how many nucleated cells there were by amplifying reference gene primers. Data came from immunoSEQ multiplex PCR; TCRdb stores just in-frame clones and leaves some out. The DNA gave D and trimming, while V, J and clone size come from that table. Among 650,000 to 800,000 clones listed, around 90% were seen once. The sequence was collected from a woman aged 18-30 years with acute or convalescent COVID-19. The chain combines TRBV2 with TRBJ1-5, with TRBD1 identical over 11 bases. Sequenced: peripheral blood. The CDR3 nucleotides read TGTGCCAGCAGCCCGGGACAGGGGGGCAATCAGCCCCAGCATTTT. It translates to CASSPGQGGNQPQHF.